This TCR beta chain was identified during a study of blood T cell repertoires in COVID-19. Germline-derived CDR1 and CDR2 are SGHNT and YYREEE (reference sequence). The CDR3 totals 16 residues. The V end lost 2 bases, the J end lost 4 bases, and 13 bases lay between the germline ends. Here immunoSEQ multiplex PCR was the method, and the copy in TCRdb shows in-frame clones only, minus some. Here the sample spans some 120,000 clones, more than 90% being singletons. The chain employs TRBV5-4 and TRBJ2-6; D is perhaps TRBD2 (5 bases). The sequence was obtained from a man between 50 and 59 years old with active COVID-19. Sequencing was carried out using peripheral blood. This CDR3 is CASSFRGPAGANVLTF. In DNA form, the CDR3 reads TGTGCCAGCAGCTTCCGGGGTCCGGCCGGGGCCAACGTCCTGACTTTC. The whole variable domain, filled in from reference TRBV5-4 and TRBJ2-6, reads ETGVTQSPTHLIKTRGQQVTLRCSSQSGHNTVSWYQQALGQGPQFIFQYYREEENGRGNFPPRFSGLQFPNYSSELNVNALELDDSALYLCASSFRGPAGANVLTFGAGSRLTVL.